The T cell receptor (beta chain) under discussion was sequenced for a study of a mutant IDH1 vaccine in newly diagnosed glioma. In the study overall: Those enrolled had earlier been treated with radiotherapy, temozolomide, or both, mostly both.

TCRdb's copy holds only in-frame clones and misses some; the assay was immunoSEQ multiplex PCR. This repertoire shows roughly 44,000 clones, around 81% found once; its top ten account for approximately 4.7%. Remarks on this clone: Its antigen is currently unknown.

As for time point: week 35, safety follow-up. Vaccinated patients received 300 ug of mutant IDH1 20-mer peptide per dose, with topical imiquimod. The CDR3 extends over 15 amino acids. Germline CDR1 is SNHLY and CDR2 is FYNNEI. J was trimmed by 6 bases and V by 1 base; bases with no gene match: 3. The sequence was collected from a woman between 40 and 50 years old with glioma. Some clones in this sample may be carry-over from other donors' samples. The source was PBMCs, collected from a glioma patient whose treatment included an IDH1 peptide vaccine. The chain carries TRBV2 and TRBJ2-2; 9 bases are shared with TRBD2. CDR3 loop: CASSEVAGAPGELFF. The CDR3 nucleotides read TGTGCCAGCAGTGAAGTAGCGGGAGCCCCCGGGGAGCTGTTTTTT.